The rows below give T cell receptor beta chains drawn from one sample of a study of blood T cell repertoires in COVID-19. Sequenced by immunoSEQ multiplex PCR; TCRdb stores in-frame clones only, minus some. The table has roughly 70,000 clones, around 93% seen once. The sample consisted of peripheral blood. The receptor set was obtained from a woman in her fifties or sixties with active COVID-19. The CDR3 runs from the conserved cysteine through the conserved F or W. Fields, in order: D gene, J gene, V gene, clone size, CDR3 protein, CDR3 DNA. The D gene is left open where the match is weak. Only part of the rows carry a size: once, few, many, or a class if the clone is expanded.

d_call: NA; j_call: TRBJ2-5; v_call: TRBV11-2; clone_size: NA; cdr3_aa: CASSLGGAAETQYF; cdr3_nt: TGTGCCAGCAGCTTGGGGGGAGCGGCAGAGACCCAGTACTTC
d_call: NA; j_call: TRBJ1-5; v_call: TRBV15; clone_size: medium-sized; cdr3_aa: CATSRGAGPQHF; cdr3_nt: TGTGCCACCAGCAGAGGAGCGGGGCCCCAGCATTTT
d_call: TRBD2; j_call: TRBJ2-3; v_call: TRBV7-9; clone_size: NA; cdr3_aa: CASSSPGLAGGGTDTQYF; cdr3_nt: TGTGCCAGCAGCTCACCGGGACTAGCGGGAGGAGGCACAGATACGCAGTATTTT
d_call: NA; j_call: TRBJ2-7; v_call: TRBV3-1/TRBV3-2; clone_size: NA; cdr3_aa: CASSQKLLGEQYF; cdr3_nt: TGTGCCAGCAGCCAAAAATTGCTCGGGGAGCAGTACTTC
d_call: TRBD1; j_call: TRBJ1-1; v_call: TRBV7-9; clone_size: NA; cdr3_aa: CASSTLRSRDRGNTEAFF; cdr3_nt: TGTGCCAGCAGCACCTTACGTAGCCGGGACAGGGGGAACACTGAAGCTTTCTTT
d_call: NA; j_call: TRBJ2-7; v_call: TRBV11-2; clone_size: NA; cdr3_aa: CASSVSRGNEQYF; cdr3_nt: TGTGCCAGCAGCGTTAGTAGGGGGAACGAGCAGTACTTC
d_call: NA; j_call: TRBJ2-5; v_call: TRBV6-5; clone_size: NA; cdr3_aa: CASSYRGPIQKETQYF; cdr3_nt: TGTGCCAGCAGTTATAGGGGCCCGATCCAAAAAGAGACCCAGTACTTC
d_call: NA; j_call: TRBJ2-1; v_call: TRBV20-1; clone_size: NA; cdr3_aa: CSASSDNEQFF; cdr3_nt: TGCAGTGCTAGTAGCGACAATGAGCAGTTCTTC
d_call: TRBD2; j_call: TRBJ2-1; v_call: TRBV29-1; clone_size: once; cdr3_aa: CSVALAGGYNEQFF; cdr3_nt: TGCAGCGTGGCACTAGCGGGAGGGTATAATGAGCAGTTCTTC
d_call: NA; j_call: TRBJ2-1; v_call: TRBV30; clone_size: once; cdr3_aa: CAWSVTGINEQFF; cdr3_nt: TGTGCCTGGAGTGTAACCGGGATTAATGAGCAGTTCTTC
d_call: NA; j_call: TRBJ2-6; v_call: TRBV4-1; clone_size: NA; cdr3_aa: CASSQTGPGANVLTF; cdr3_nt: TGCGCCAGCAGCCAAACAGGGCCCGGGGCCAACGTCCTGACTTTC
d_call: NA; j_call: TRBJ1-6; v_call: TRBV3-1/TRBV3-2; clone_size: NA; cdr3_aa: CASSRRELNSPLHF; cdr3_nt: TGTGCCAGCAGCCGTCGGGAGTTAAATTCACCCCTCCACTTT
d_call: NA; j_call: TRBJ2-4; v_call: TRBV21-1; clone_size: NA; cdr3_aa: CASSIRRNSLAKNIQYF; cdr3_nt: TGTGCCAGCAGCATCAGGAGGAACTCGTTAGCCAAAAACATTCAGTACTTC
d_call: TRBD2; j_call: TRBJ2-3; v_call: TRBV5-1; clone_size: NA; cdr3_aa: CASSLPGLAARDTQYF; cdr3_nt: TGCGCCAGCAGCTTGCCTGGACTAGCGGCCAGAGATACGCAGTATTTT
d_call: NA; j_call: TRBJ1-4; v_call: TRBV7-9; clone_size: NA; cdr3_aa: CASSLARANEKLFF; cdr3_nt: TGTGCCAGCAGCTTAGCGCGGGCGAATGAAAAACTGTTTTTT
d_call: TRBD1; j_call: TRBJ1-1; v_call: TRBV7-9; clone_size: few; cdr3_aa: CASSSTGVGNTEAFF; cdr3_nt: TGTGCCAGCAGCTCCACAGGGGTGGGGAACACTGAAGCTTTCTTT
d_call: NA; j_call: TRBJ2-3; v_call: TRBV18; clone_size: NA; cdr3_aa: CASSPNTDTQYF; cdr3_nt: TGTGCCAGCTCACCCAACACAGATACGCAGTATTTT
d_call: NA; j_call: TRBJ1-6; v_call: TRBV5-1; clone_size: NA; cdr3_aa: CASSLLSENSPLHF; cdr3_nt: TGCGCCAGCAGCTTGTTGTCAGAAAATTCACCCCTCCACTTT
d_call: NA; j_call: TRBJ1-1; v_call: TRBV27; clone_size: NA; cdr3_aa: CASSPYRVGSTEAFF; cdr3_nt: TGTGCCAGCAGTCCATACAGGGTGGGAAGTACTGAAGCTTTCTTT
d_call: TRBD2; j_call: TRBJ2-1; v_call: TRBV7-9; clone_size: few; cdr3_aa: CASSPAGLAGGNEQFF; cdr3_nt: TGTGCCAGCAGCCCGGCTGGACTAGCGGGAGGGAATGAGCAGTTCTTC
d_call: NA; j_call: TRBJ1-1; v_call: TRBV25-1; clone_size: NA; cdr3_aa: CASSLTGNTEAFF; cdr3_nt: TGTGCCAGCAGTTTGACAGGCAACACTGAAGCTTTCTTT
d_call: NA; j_call: TRBJ1-3; v_call: TRBV2; clone_size: NA; cdr3_aa: CASSQGLGNTIYF; cdr3_nt: TGTGCCAGCAGCCAAGGACTGGGAAACACCATATATTTT
d_call: TRBD1; j_call: TRBJ2-3; v_call: TRBV11-2; clone_size: few; cdr3_aa: CASSRGTGASSTDTQYF; cdr3_nt: TGTGCCAGCAGCCGAGGGACAGGGGCGTCTAGCACAGATACGCAGTATTTT
d_call: TRBD1; j_call: TRBJ2-1; v_call: TRBV7-9; clone_size: NA; cdr3_aa: CASSLAVRDRGGDEQFF; cdr3_nt: TGTGCCAGCAGCTTAGCGGTGCGGGACAGGGGAGGTGATGAGCAGTTCTTC
d_call: NA; j_call: TRBJ1-2; v_call: TRBV3-1/TRBV3-2; clone_size: NA; cdr3_aa: CASSPLPGRGGYGYTF; cdr3_nt: TGTGCCAGCAGCCCACTCCCTGGTAGGGGAGGCTATGGCTACACCTTC
d_call: NA; j_call: TRBJ2-1; v_call: TRBV7-9; clone_size: NA; cdr3_aa: CASGRGGGVGNEQFF; cdr3_nt: TGTGCCAGCGGTCGAGGCGGTGGAGTTGGCAATGAGCAGTTCTTC
d_call: NA; j_call: TRBJ1-5; v_call: TRBV28; clone_size: NA; cdr3_aa: CASVSPLAGRSNQPQHF; cdr3_nt: TGTGCCAGCGTCTCCCCACTCGCGGGGCGAAGCAATCAGCCCCAGCATTTT